The subject of this entry is one T cell receptor (beta chain). This sample was included in a study of patients and donors after allogeneic stem cell transplantation. TCRdb fed the RT-PCR reads into MiXCR, producing one record per CDR3 protein. The sample contains tens of thousands of distinct CDR3 sequences, around 40% of which appear only once. This sequence originates from a human donor who was either an allogeneic HSCT recipient or a stem cell or donor lymphocyte infusion donor (not recorded which). It is not recorded whose cells these are; they may come from a transplant donor. Sequenced sample: blood, either unsorted or a sorted T cell fraction (not recorded which).

CDR3 protein: CASSRLPGTGDFNEQFF. The CDR3 DNA is TGTGCCAGCAGCCGGCTCCCGGGGACAGGGGACTTCAATGAGCAGTTCTTC. V and J are TRBV4-2 and TRBJ2-1; 10 bases agree with TRBD1. This CDR3 comprises 17 residues. With 4 bases clipped from V and 6 bases from J, the junction kept 12 bases outside the gene matches. In germline, CDR1 is LGHNA, CDR2 YNFKEQ.